This T cell receptor beta chain was documented in a study of immune heterogeneity within non-small cell lung tumors (dated by TCRdb to the late 2010s). Regarding the study in general: By histology, the tumors included about nine non-squamous carcinomas, several squamous cell carcinomas and 1 tumor not otherwise specified. The study combined whole-exome sequencing, RNA-seq and TCR beta repertoire sequencing of multiple spatially distinct regions from each NSCLC tumor to examine intratumoral immune heterogeneity. TCR repertoires were analyzed from approximately 60 tumor loci of approximately 14 patients, while transcriptome data covered only 44 loci from about 11 patients. Binding of neoantigens to the HLA alleles of each patient was predicted with netMHCpan-3.0 for mutant peptides of 8 to 11 amino acids. Overall results and qualifications from the work: Local T-cell repertoire clonality showed a statistically significant but moderate positive correlation with local tumor mutational burden (R 0.3 to 0.4). Individual patients mostly had different high-frequency TCR beta clonotypes. Identical dominant CDR3B clonotypes recurred across loci within a patient, yet different tumor locations also harbored unique high-frequency clones.

The TCR template was genomic DNA extracted from bulk tumor tissue, and approximately 630 ng of gDNA was amplified for each sample. During surgery, multiple biopsies were taken from each primary tumor, with sampling sites spaced as far apart as possible within the tumor mass. The study cohort was described as untreated, and patients were newly diagnosed NSCLC cases undergoing curative surgery. The samples came from over twelve patients with newly diagnosed non-small cell lung cancer who were having surgery intended to be curative. A couple of independent pathologists reviewed the resected tumor masses. Only DNA and RNA samples of high quality went on to sequencing. A multiplex PCR system amplified the TCR beta CDR3 region, with a first 10-cycle round using 32 V-gene forward and 13 J-gene reverse primers. The first PCR round used a QIAGEN Multiplex PCR Kit, and the primer sequences were filed in Chinese patent CN105087789A. In a second PCR round, Illumina universal primers were added with the Phusion High-Fidelity PCR Kit. The TCR libraries underwent paired-end sequencing with a read length of 151 bp on the Illumina HiSeq X Ten platform. Regarding the original processing steps: Reads without multiplex PCR primers were removed using Cutadapt, read pairs were merged using PEAR, and CDR3 regions were called using MiXCR with default settings. Shannon entropy measured repertoire diversity, and clonality was calculated as one minus the Shannon entropy divided by the ln of the count of productive unique sequences. A clonotype counted as a dominant or high-frequency T-cell clone when its frequency was 0.5% or higher. TCRdb ran its own pipeline on the public reads, namely fastp trimming at Q25 and MiXCR clone calling, and kept in-frame beta chains. A single entry per CDR3 protein holds the most common genes and DNA from its merged rows. Here the V and J calls rest on TCRdb's processing, not on the authors' analysis. The sample data list over 2,000 distinct CDR3 sequences, and roughly 25% of these were observed just once. The top ten hold 15% to 20% of the sample.

As a fraction of the sample, this clonotype is medium-sized (0.01 to 0.1%). There is no known antigen for this receptor. Base qualities were left out, and no much larger clone turns up one base away. CDR3 length: 16 amino acids, cysteine to phenylalanine. Only the CDR3 region is kept as DNA, spanning 48 bases read in frame from base 1. V is pared back by 2 bases and J by 3 bases, with 17 bases lying between the germline termini. The germline V gene (reference sequence) sets CDR1 to DFQATT and CDR2 to SNEGSKA. The sequence derives from a man aged 60-69 years with non-small cell lung cancer. Recombination connected TRBV20-1 to TRBJ1-5; no D gene call is confident. Material: lung tumor tissue. The CDR3 in this case is CSARSPGRGYNQPQHF. The sequenced DNA is TGCAGTGCTAGATCCCCTGGTCGCGGATACAATCAGCCCCAGCATTTT.